The 26 T cell receptor beta chains presented below share a single source sample, sequenced in a study of blood T cell repertoires in COVID-19. Sequenced by immunoSEQ multiplex PCR; TCRdb stores in-frame clones only, minus some. The repertoire has approximately 260,000 clones, about 89% of them found once; the top ten carry approximately 2%. Input material: PBMCs or T cells enriched from blood (not recorded which). Source of these receptors: a woman younger than 30 who had recovered from COVID-19.

The chain carries TRBV5-4 and TRBJ2-2, with TRBD2 as a possible D gene (5 bases). Germline V gene data show CDR1 as SGHNT and CDR2 as YYREEE (reference sequence). The CDR3 totals 17 residues. Trimming removed 0 bases from V and 3 bases from J, with 15 bases in between. The CDR3 sequence: CASSLGASWRDTGELFF. CDR3 DNA sequence: TGTGCCAGCAGCTTGGGGGCCTCCTGGCGGGACACCGGGGAGCTGTTTTTT.

The chain joins TRBV9 to TRBJ2-2, with 7 bases fitting TRBD1. This CDR3 comprises 15 residues. The V segment lost 0 bases and the J segment 5 bases; nucleotides outside the gene matches: 4. Looked up from germline, CDR1 is SGDLS and CDR2 is YYNGEE. DNA for the CDR3: TGTGCCAGCAGCGTAGCCCAGACAGGGACCGGGGAGCTGTTTTTT. Translating it yields CASSVAQTGTGELFF. The full variable domain, its missing parts supplied by reference TRBV9 and TRBJ2-2, is DSGVTQTPKHLITATGQRVTLRCSPRSGDLSVYWYQQSLDQGLQFLIQYYNGEERAKGNILERFSAQQFPDLHSELNLSSLELGDSALYFCASSVAQTGTGELFFGEGSRLTVL.

This clone was seen only once. V usage is TRBV28 and J usage is TRBJ2-2; D is unresolved. V was shortened by 7 bases and J by 0 bases, with 6 bases between the two germline ends. The CDR3 loop spans 13 amino acids. CDR1 is MDHEN and CDR2 is SYDVKM in the germline V gene. The CDR3 nucleotides read TGTGCCAGCACTCGGTCGAACACCGGGGAGCTGTTTTTT. As protein: CASTRSNTGELFF.

The sample holds one count of this clone. The CDR3 region has the DNA TGTGCCAGCAGTCCCCCTAGCGGGGGGGTCGTGGACCAGACAGATACGCAGTATTTT. Protein: CASSPPSGGVVDQTDTQYF. J is TRBJ2-3 and V is TRBV2, with 12 bases fitting TRBD2. Germline V gene data show CDR1 as SNHLY and CDR2 as FYNNEI. The CDR3 contains 19 residues. J gave up 3 bases and V 5 bases, and 15 bases lay outside the gene matches.

V and J are TRBV5-1 and TRBJ2-1; D call uncertain. The length of the CDR3 is 13 residues. The germline V and J ends were trimmed by 0 bases and 10 bases, with 11 bases remaining between them. In germline, CDR1 is SGHRS, CDR2 YFSETQ. CDR3 bases: TGCGCCAGCAGCTTGGATCAGCGTAGAGAGCAGTTCTTC. This encodes CASSLDQRREQFF.

V and J are TRBV9 and TRBJ2-7; TRBD2 matches 10 bases. This CDR3 spans 16 amino acids. Germline V gives CDR1 SGDLS, CDR2 YYNGEE. The J segment lost 4 bases and the V segment lost 0 bases, leaving 7 bases of the junction unmatched. CDR3 amino acids: CASSVGLAGAHYEQYF. CDR3 coding DNA: TGTGCCAGCAGCGTAGGGCTAGCGGGAGCCCATTACGAGCAGTACTTC.

The V gene is TRBV27, the J gene TRBJ2-7, with 7 bases lining up with TRBD1. The CDR3 length is 15 residues. V lost 2 bases and J lost 2; bases outside the gene matches: 6. CDR1 and CDR2 (germline): MNHEY, SMNVEV (reference sequence). CDR3 protein: CASSLGQGVAYEQYF. CDR3 nucleotide sequence: TGTGCCAGCAGTTTAGGGCAGGGGGTGGCCTACGAGCAGTACTTC.

This clone showed up just once. The CDR3 reads CASSETGRNIQYF. CDR3 nucleotide sequence: TGTGCCAGCAGTGAGACGGGGAGAAACATTCAGTACTTC. The chain has TRBV12-3 or TRBV12-4 and TRBJ2-4, with a weak D call TRBD2 (5 bases). V was pared by 5 bases and J by 6 bases, with 11 bases between. The length of the CDR3 is 13 residues.

A single count supports this clone. The chain couples TRBV27 to TRBJ1-5; D unclear. The CDR3 contains 15 residues. Trimming left V 3 bases short and J 7 bases short, with 16 bases between. Germline V lookup: CDR1 MNHEY, CDR2 SMNVEV (reference sequence). The CDR3 here is CASSFGMEGGQPQHF. In nucleotides, the CDR3 is TGTGCCAGCAGTTTTGGTATGGAGGGCGGGCAGCCCCAGCATTTT.

This rearrangement joins TRBV27 to TRBJ2-3; TRBD1 might be the D (5 bases). CDR1 is MNHEY and CDR2 is SMNVEV in the germline V gene (reference sequence). There are 15 residues in the CDR3. V was pared by 6 bases and J by 0 bases, with 13 bases between. This chain's CDR3 is CASRMDISSTDTQYF. DNA for the CDR3: TGTGCCAGCAGGATGGACATCTCTAGCACAGATACGCAGTATTTT.

V is TRBV27 and J is TRBJ1-2; 7 nucleotides align to TRBD1. Germline V gene lookup returns CDR1 MNHEY and CDR2 SMNVEV (reference sequence). The CDR3 sequence is 15 residues long. The J segment lost 4 bases and the V segment lost 0 bases, leaving 5 bases of the junction unmatched. The CDR3 loop reads CASSLSGAGGYGYTF. CDR3 DNA sequence: TGTGCCAGCAGTTTATCGGGGGCAGGGGGCTATGGCTACACCTTC.

The table lists this clone with a count of one. This chain uses TRBV9 with TRBJ1-2; D may be TRBD1 (5 bases). V shed 8 bases and J shed 0 bases, with 29 bases lying between them. Germline V CDR1 and CDR2: SGDLS, YYNGEE. The CDR3 loop spans 19 amino acids. The CDR3 region has the DNA TGTGCCAGTCGGCCAGGCAGGCAGGGCCGTATCCCAGCTAACTATGGCTACACCTTC. This gives the protein CASRPGRQGRIPANYGYTF.

The gene calls are TRBV3-1 (or the pseudogene TRBV3-2) and TRBJ1-6, with unresolved D. This CDR3 is 15 amino acids long. CDR1 is LGHDT and CDR2 is YNNKEL in the germline V gene (reference sequence). The V gene lost 3 bases and the J gene lost 0 bases, with 6 bases spanning the gap. DNA of the CDR3: TGTGCCAGCAGCCACGGTAGCTCCTATAATTCACCCCTCCACTTT. As protein: CASSHGSSYNSPLHF.

The rearrangement joins TRBV2 to TRBJ1-4; TRBD1 matches 10 bases. The CDR3 is 12 amino acids. The germline CDR1 and CDR2 sequences are SNHLY and FYNNEI. The trim removed 6 bases at V and 12 bases at J, leaving 4 bases unmatched. CDR3 DNA: TGTGCCAGCAGCAACGGGACAGGGGAACTGTTTTTT. This encodes CASSNGTGELFF.

The chain combines TRBV9 with TRBJ1-3, with D tentatively TRBD1 (5 bases). The germline V and J ends were trimmed by 0 bases and 4 bases, with 8 bases remaining between them. This CDR3 is 14 amino acids long. The germline V gene encodes CDR1 SGDLS and CDR2 YYNGEE. CDR3 loop: CASSVGAGGNTIYF. Written as DNA, the CDR3 is TGTGCCAGCAGCGTAGGTGCAGGGGGAAACACCATATATTTT.

This chain connects TRBV3-1 (or the pseudogene TRBV3-2) to TRBJ2-1; 10 positions match TRBD2. The germline V gene encodes CDR1 LGHDT and CDR2 YNNKEL (reference sequence). This CDR3 has 17 amino acids. V lost 1 base to trimming and J lost 3 bases; unmatched junction nucleotides: 6. Here the CDR3 reads CASSQAVLAGVYNEQFF. In DNA, the CDR3 is TGTGCCAGCAGCCAAGCGGTGCTAGCGGGAGTCTACAATGAGCAGTTCTTC.

The chain combines TRBV21-1 with TRBJ1-5; TRBD1 is the table's D call, not checked against the DNA. TRBV21-1 is labeled a pseudogene. CDR3 length: 17 residues. CDR3 DNA sequence: TGTGCCAGCAGCCAGGGACAGGGATGGTGGGGCCGTCAGCCCCAGCATTTT. It specifies CASSQGQGWWGRQPQHF.

The rearrangement uses TRBV29-1 and TRBJ1-1; perhaps TRBD1 as D (6 bases). The CDR3 covers 21 residues. V was clipped by 0 bases and J by 10 bases, with 39 bases between them. Germline values: CDR1 SQVTM, CDR2 ANQGSEA. The CDR3 is CSVEDLPRQPVAGAPRSLAFF. DNA for the CDR3: TGCAGCGTTGAAGATCTCCCCCGCCAGCCTGTGGCGGGGGCACCCCGGTCGTTAGCTTTCTTT.

This clone was seen a few times. This sample also contains other DNA sequences that code for the same CDR3. The chain recombines TRBV3-1 (or the pseudogene TRBV3-2) with TRBJ1-5, with D uncertain. The CDR3 has 14 residues. In germline, CDR1 is LGHDT, CDR2 YNNKEL (reference sequence). V was trimmed by 4 bases and J by 0 bases, leaving 7 bases between them. The CDR3 region is CASSRAGSNQPQHF. DNA of the CDR3: TGTGCCAGCAGCCGAGCGGGTAGCAATCAGCCCCAGCATTTT.

This clone appeared a single time. The CDR3 is CSAGQGKKLFF. Written as DNA, the CDR3 is TGCAGTGCTGGACAGGGGAAAAAACTGTTTTTT. The genes are TRBV20-1 and TRBJ1-4; 9 nucleotides line up with TRBD1. Per the germline V gene, CDR1 is DFQATT and CDR2 is SNEGSKA (reference sequence). The CDR3 covers 11 residues. J was trimmed by 9 bases and V by 5 bases; bases with no gene match: 1.

V and J are TRBV30 and TRBJ1-2; 8 bases align to TRBD1. Germline-derived CDR1 and CDR2 are GTSNPN and SVGIG (reference sequence). J lost 8 bases, V lost 5 bases, and 13 bases had no gene match. CDR3 size: 14 residues. The chain's CDR3 is CAWPLDPRDRGYTF. The CDR3 nucleotides are TGTGCCTGGCCTTTAGACCCCCGGGACAGGGGCTACACCTTC. The full variable domain, rest sourced from reference TRBV30 and TRBJ1-2, is SQTIHQWPATLVQPVGSPLSLECTVEGTSNPNLYWYRQAAGRGLQLLFYSVGIGQISSEVPQNLSASRPQDRQFILSSKKLLLSDSGFYLCAWPLDPRDRGYTFGSGTRLTVV.

This clone was picked up a small number of times. The chain combines TRBV27 with TRBJ1-1, with D maybe TRBD1 (5 bases). Germline CDR1 MNHEY, CDR2 SMNVEV (reference sequence). CDR3 length equals 15 residues. Trimming cost V 5 bases and J 1 base, with 14 bases left between them. The chain's CDR3 is CASSTQTTGNTEAFF. The DNA of the CDR3 is TGTGCCAGCAGTACCCAAACTACAGGGAACACTGAAGCTTTCTTT.

The chain combines TRBV18 with TRBJ2-6; no clear D gene. V shed 5 bases and J shed 0 bases, with 5 bases lying between them. This CDR3 region has 14 residues. Per germline, CDR1 KGHSH and CDR2 LQKENI. CDR3 sequence: CASSSSSGANVLTF. The CDR3 bases are TGTGCCAGCTCATCGAGCTCTGGGGCCAACGTCCTGACTTTC.

Notes on this clone: Other DNA sequences from this sample encode an identical CDR3 as well. The V gene is TRBV10-3, the J gene TRBJ1-4; 11 positions match TRBD1. Trimming cost V 4 bases and J 7 bases; bases outside gene matches: 2. This CDR3 contains 14 residues. The germline CDR1 and CDR2 sequences are ENHRY and SYGVKD. The CDR3 coding sequence is TGTGCCATCAGTGCCGGGACAGGGGGTGAAAAACTGTTTTTT. It codes for CAISAGTGGEKLFF.

The chain has TRBV6-5 and TRBJ2-7, with D possibly TRBD1 on 6 matching bases. This CDR3 has 14 residues. V was shortened by 2 bases and J by 5 bases, with 13 bases between the two germline ends. From germline, CDR1 is MNHEY and CDR2 SVGAGI. The CDR3 reads CASSYLPEGDEQYF. CDR3 sequence (DNA): TGTGCCAGCAGTTACCTACCCGAGGGGGACGAGCAGTACTTC.

This clone appeared once. The genes are TRBV4-3 and TRBJ2-7, with 12 positions matching TRBD1. Unmatched junction bases numbered 3, after V lost 0 bases and J lost 6 bases. Germline V CDR1 and CDR2: LGHNA, YSLEER. This CDR3 has 15 residues. The chain's CDR3 is CASSQDRDRGREQYF. CDR3 DNA: TGCGCCAGCAGCCAAGACCGGGACAGGGGGCGCGAGCAGTACTTC.